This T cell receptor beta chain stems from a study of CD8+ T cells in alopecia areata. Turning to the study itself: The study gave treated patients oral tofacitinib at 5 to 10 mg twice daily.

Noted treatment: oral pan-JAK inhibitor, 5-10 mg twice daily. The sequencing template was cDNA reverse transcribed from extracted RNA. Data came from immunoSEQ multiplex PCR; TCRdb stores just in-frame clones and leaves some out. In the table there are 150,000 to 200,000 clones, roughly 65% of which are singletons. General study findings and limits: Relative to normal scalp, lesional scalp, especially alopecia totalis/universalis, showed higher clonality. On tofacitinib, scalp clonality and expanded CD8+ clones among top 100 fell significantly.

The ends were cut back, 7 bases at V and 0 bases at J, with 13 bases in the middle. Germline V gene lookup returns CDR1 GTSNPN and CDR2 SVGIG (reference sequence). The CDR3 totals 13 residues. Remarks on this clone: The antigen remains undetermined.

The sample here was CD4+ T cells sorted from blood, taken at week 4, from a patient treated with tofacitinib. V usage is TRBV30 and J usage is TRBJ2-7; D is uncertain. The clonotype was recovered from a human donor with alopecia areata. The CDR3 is CAFRLRSSYEQYF. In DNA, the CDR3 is TGTGCCTTTCGGCTTAGGAGCTCCTACGAGCAGTACTTC.